One and the same sample provided the 17 T cell receptor beta chains below, sequenced in a study of beta chain features in type 1 diabetes (dated by TCRdb to 2017 to 2018). The method behind the library was the immunoSEQ multiplex PCR assay. The High Capacity cDNA Reverse Transcription Kit was used to reverse transcribe all of the isolated RNA, meaning that expressed TCRB transcripts were what got sequenced. TCRdb carries this immuneACCESS record with in-frame sequences only. Its versions omit some clonotypes, under half of them owing to an unresolved V gene in the studies checked, with the rest unexplained. The sample profile shows about 150,000 clones; 11% of them were found once. The ten largest clones capture roughly 2% of the sample. The source material was central memory CD4+ T cells from blood. The origin of the receptors is a man between 18 and 29 years old in good health.

The sample holds many counts of this clone. Other DNA sequences from this sample encode an identical CDR3 as well. The chain employs TRBV14 and TRBJ1-2; D is ambiguous. Trimming cost V 0 bases and J 3 bases, with 2 bases left between them. CDR1 SGHDN and CDR2 FVKESK come from the germline V gene. This CDR3 spans 12 amino acids. CDR3 nucleotides: TGTGCCAGCAGCCAAGAACACTATGGCTACACCTTC. Encoded protein: CASSQEHYGYTF. Full variable domain (missing parts from reference TRBV14 and TRBJ1-2): EAGVTQFPSHSVIEKGQTVTLRCDPISGHDNLYWYRRVMGKEIKFLLHFVKESKQDESGMPNNRFLAERTGGTYSTLKVQPAELEDSGVYFCASSQEHYGYTFGSGTRLTVV.

This clone has a count of ten or more. The chain is built from TRBV7-6 and TRBJ1-1; D is unresolved. Trimming removed 2 bases at V and 3 bases at J, with 4 bases between. Germline-derived CDR1 and CDR2 are SGHVS and FNYEAQ. The CDR3 runs to 12 residues. The CDR3 DNA is TGTGCCAGCAGCTTAAGGGACACTGAAGCTTTCTTT. Its translation is CASSLRDTEAFF.

The sample holds a few counts of this clone. V and J are TRBV10-3 and TRBJ1-2, with D unclear. V gave up 3 bases and J gave up 2 bases, with 4 bases separating them. The CDR3 contains 12 residues. CDR1 is ENHRY, CDR2 SYGVKD, per germline. This CDR3 is CAISERNYGYTF. The CDR3 nucleotides read TGTGCCATCAGTGAAAGAAACTATGGCTACACCTTC.

This clone has only a few counts. Distinct nucleotide sequences in the sample also encode this CDR3. The chain links TRBV7-2 to TRBJ2-3, with no clear D. Per germline, CDR1 SGHTA and CDR2 FQGNSA. V lost 4 bases and J lost 6, with 8 bases in between. The CDR3 covers 12 residues. CDR3 residues: CASSSYADTQYF. Written as DNA, the CDR3 is TGTGCCAGCAGCTCCTACGCGGATACGCAGTATTTT.

V gene TRBV15 combines with J gene TRBJ2-3; TRBD2 matches at 10 bases. This CDR3 comprises 16 residues. V lost 0 bases, J lost 1 base, and 1 base stayed unmatched. Germline V lookup: CDR1 LNHNV, CDR2 YYDKDF (reference sequence). CDR3 sequence (DNA): TGTGCCACCAGCAGAGAAGGACTAGCGGGCACAGATACGCAGTATTTT. It is translated as CATSREGLAGTDTQYF.

The chain uses TRBV6-1 and TRBJ2-1; 10 bases match TRBD1. Unmatched junction bases numbered 8, after V lost 6 bases and J lost 9 bases. Germline CDR1 is MNHNS and CDR2 is SASEGT. This CDR3 has 14 amino acids. CDR3 bases: TGTGCCAGCAGCCTCGACAGGGGGCAGCGTGAGCAGTTCTTC. It translates to CASSLDRGQREQFF.

This clone was picked up a small number of times. The rearrangement uses TRBV9 and TRBJ1-2; possible D gene TRBD1, 6 bases. CDR3 length: 15 residues. The germline CDR1 and CDR2 sequences are SGDLS and YYNGEE. V was trimmed by 0 bases and J by 8 bases, leaving 17 bases between them. CDR3 bases: TGTGCCAGCAGCGTAGGAAGAGGGCAGGGGAACGGCTACACCTTC. It yields the protein CASSVGRGQGNGYTF.

About this clone: The sample holds other DNA sequences that translate to the same CDR3. This chain connects TRBV10-3 to TRBJ2-7; 8 bases fit TRBD2. The CDR3 runs 12 residues. Losses at the gene ends were 9 bases for V and 0 bases for J; bases not matched to a gene: 1. Germline V CDR1 and CDR2: ENHRY, SYGVKD. CDR3 loop: CAISGSSYEQYF. In nucleotides, the CDR3 is TGTGCCATAAGCGGGAGCTCCTACGAGCAGTACTTC.

Concerning this clone: Germline is not matched at one junction end, which may reflect a read error. This sequence joins TRBV18 and TRBJ2-7, with 9 bases aligning to TRBD2. The CDR3 extends over 14 amino acids. The germline V gene encodes CDR1 KGHSH and CDR2 LQKENI. The CDR3 region has the DNA TGTGCCAGCTCGCCACTAGCGGGCGAGGCCGAGCAGTACTTC. Amino acid sequence: CASSPLAGEAEQYF.

This clone has only a few counts. The chain couples TRBV14 to TRBJ2-1; 7 nucleotides line up with TRBD2. After removal of 0 bases from V and 10 bases from J, the junction contained 12 bases not matched to a gene. The CDR3 covers 16 residues. Looked up from germline, CDR1 is SGHDN and CDR2 is FVKESK. The DNA for the CDR3 is TGTGCCAGCAGCCAAGATGGCTCCTCCGGGAGGTGGGAGCAGTTCTTC. It yields the protein CASSQDGSSGRWEQFF.

The sample holds a few counts of this clone. The chain uses TRBV19 and TRBJ2-1, with D unresolved. CDR3 length: 14 amino acids. Per germline, CDR1 LNHDA and CDR2 SQIVND (reference sequence). Between the trimmed V and J ends, which lost 7 bases and 7 bases, there was a span of 17 bases. The CDR3 sequence: CASTSIDTRNEQFF. CDR3 in DNA: TGTGCCAGTACCTCAATCGATACGAGGAATGAGCAGTTCTTC.

This clone was seen only a few times. The chain joins TRBV9 to TRBJ2-7; 10 bases fit TRBD1. Losses at the gene ends were 3 bases for V and 5 bases for J; bases not matched to a gene: 5. This CDR3 contains 14 residues. Per germline, CDR1 SGDLS and CDR2 YYNGEE. CDR3 bases: TGTGCCAGCAGCGGACAGGGGGCGCGTGACGAGCAGTACTTC. Translated: CASSGQGARDEQYF.

This clone appeared many times. The J gene is TRBJ2-6, the V gene TRBV5-4; D may be TRBD2 (5 bases). The ends were cut back, 4 bases at V and 1 base at J, with 6 bases in the middle. Germline assignment: CDR1 SGHNT and CDR2 YYREEE (reference sequence). The CDR3 extends over 14 amino acids. For the CDR3, the DNA is TGTGCCAGCAGCGAGGGTTCTGGGGCCAACGTCCTGACTTTC. Translation gives CASSEGSGANVLTF.

This clone was found a few times. The gene calls are TRBV30 and TRBJ2-1; 10 nucleotides line up with TRBD2. This CDR3 is 14 amino acids long. Germline CDR1 is GTSNPN and CDR2 is SVGIG (reference sequence). DNA for the CDR3: TGTGCGGGACAGCGGGGGGGCTCCTACAATGAGCAGTTCTTC. This sequence encodes CAGQRGGSYNEQFF.

This clone appeared a few times. The chain couples TRBV2 to TRBJ1-1; D is uncertain. Germline CDR1 SNHLY, CDR2 FYNNEI. CDR3 size: 13 residues. The V gene lost 6 bases and the J gene lost 5 bases, with 13 bases spanning the gap. CDR3 DNA sequence: TGTGCCAGCAGCCCCACGTGGGGTACTGAAGCTTTCTTT. The encoded protein is CASSPTWGTEAFF.

This clone was picked up a small number of times. The V and J genes are TRBV4-3 and TRBJ2-7; maybe TRBD1 (5 bases). The length of the CDR3 is 15 residues. Trimming pared 6 bases from V and 3 bases from J, leaving 18 bases between. From germline, CDR1 is LGHNA and CDR2 YSLEER. This chain's CDR3 is CASSQLLDRDYEQYF. Here the CDR3 DNA reads TGCGCCAGCAGTCAACTCCTCGACAGAGACTACGAGCAGTACTTC.

This clone was observed a handful of times. V gene TRBV29-1 combines with J gene TRBJ1-1, with D hard to call. Per the germline V gene, CDR1 is SQVTM and CDR2 is ANQGSEA. The CDR3 is 11 residues long. CDR3 bases: TGCCAGACCAGCCGTGACACTGAAGCTTTCTTT. Translated: CQTSRDTEAFF.